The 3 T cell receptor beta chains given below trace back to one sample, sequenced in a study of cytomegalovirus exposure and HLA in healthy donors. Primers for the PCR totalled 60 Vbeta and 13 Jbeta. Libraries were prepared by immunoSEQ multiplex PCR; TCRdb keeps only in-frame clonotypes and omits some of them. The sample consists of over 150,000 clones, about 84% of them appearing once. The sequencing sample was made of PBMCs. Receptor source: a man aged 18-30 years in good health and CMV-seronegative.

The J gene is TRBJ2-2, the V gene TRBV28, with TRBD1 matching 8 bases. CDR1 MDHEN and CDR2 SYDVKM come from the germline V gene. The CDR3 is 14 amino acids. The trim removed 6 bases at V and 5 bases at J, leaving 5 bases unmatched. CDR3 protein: CASRGTGGTGELFF. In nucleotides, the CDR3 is TGTGCCAGCAGAGGGACAGGCGGAACCGGGGAGCTGTTTTTT.

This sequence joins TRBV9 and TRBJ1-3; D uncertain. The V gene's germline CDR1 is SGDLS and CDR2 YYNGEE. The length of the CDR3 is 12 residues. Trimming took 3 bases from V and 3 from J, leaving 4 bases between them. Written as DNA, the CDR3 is TGTGCCAGCAGCGCAGTTGGAAACACCATATATTTT. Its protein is CASSAVGNTIYF.

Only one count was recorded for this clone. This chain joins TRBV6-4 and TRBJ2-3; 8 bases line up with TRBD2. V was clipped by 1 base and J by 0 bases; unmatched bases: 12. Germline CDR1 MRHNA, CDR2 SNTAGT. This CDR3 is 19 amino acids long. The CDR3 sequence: CASSDFKRGRHLSTDTQYF. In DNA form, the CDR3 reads TGTGCCAGCAGTGACTTTAAGCGGGGGCGACATCTCAGCACAGATACGCAGTATTTT.